This TCR beta chain originates from a study of cytotoxic CD8 clonotypes in ibrutinib-treated CLL. Findings of the study overall: Age-matched healthy donor levels were exceeded by baseline clonality, which tracked circulating CD8+ T-cell counts. Sampling times, which were not matched between the groups, differed between sustained-remission patients and progressing patients. Shared public clonotypes were rare, and on treatment they either got smaller or stayed the same.

V was shortened by 3 bases and J by 3 bases, with 9 bases between the two germline ends. CDR1 and CDR2 from the germline V gene are SQVTM and ANQGSEA. The CDR3 is 13 amino acids. To note about this clone: Its antigen remains unknown.

The data were produced by immunoSEQ multiplex PCR, yet TCRdb's version contains in-frame clones alone and is incomplete. The sample yields more than 200,000 clones, 70% seen once. The TCR comes from a human donor with chronic lymphocytic leukemia. This rearrangement joins TRBV29-1 to TRBJ2-1; D is tentatively TRBD1 or TRBD2 (5 bases each). The sequenced sample was PBMCs, obtained after 24 months of ibrutinib treatment. The CDR3 protein is CSVDGAVYNEQFF. CDR3 nucleotides: TGCAGCGTTGACGGGGCCGTCTACAATGAGCAGTTCTTC.